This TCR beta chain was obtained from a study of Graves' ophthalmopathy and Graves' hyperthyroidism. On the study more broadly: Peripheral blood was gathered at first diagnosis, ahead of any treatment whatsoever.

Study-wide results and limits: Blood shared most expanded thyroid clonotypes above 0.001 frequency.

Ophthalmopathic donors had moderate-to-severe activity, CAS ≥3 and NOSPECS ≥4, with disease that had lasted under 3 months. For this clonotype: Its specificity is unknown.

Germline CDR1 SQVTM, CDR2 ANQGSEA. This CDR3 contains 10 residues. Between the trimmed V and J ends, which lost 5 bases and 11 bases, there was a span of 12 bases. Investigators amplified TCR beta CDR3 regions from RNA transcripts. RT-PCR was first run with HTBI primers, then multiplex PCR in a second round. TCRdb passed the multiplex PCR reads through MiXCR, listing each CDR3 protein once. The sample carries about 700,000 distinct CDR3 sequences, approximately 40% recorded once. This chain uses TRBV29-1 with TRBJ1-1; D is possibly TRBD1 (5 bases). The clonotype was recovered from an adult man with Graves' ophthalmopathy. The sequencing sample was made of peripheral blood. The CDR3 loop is CSVFDGDAFF. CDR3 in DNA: TGCAGCGTTTTCGACGGGGACGCTTTCTTT.